The entry below describes one T cell receptor (beta chain). V was clipped by 4 bases and J by 8 bases, with 26 bases between them. The CDR3 length is 17 residues. CDR1 and CDR2 (germline): SGHVS, FQNEAQ. The entry originates in a study of cytomegalovirus exposure and HLA in healthy donors. PCR primers comprised 60 Vbeta and 13 Jbeta primers. In the source study's methods: Later, about 80 million unique TCR beta chains were counted in an analysis, and approximately 10 million of them were shared. Assay used: immunoSEQ multiplex PCR; TCRdb lists only in-frame clones, some missing. V and J calls and clone size are given by that table; D and trimming were obtained from the DNA. The table lists around 200,000 clones, around 70% of them singletons.

This sequence joins TRBV7-8 and TRBJ1-2; possible D gene TRBD1, 6 bases. The sequencing sample was made of PBMCs. The TCR originated in a male donor in good health and CMV-seronegative. The chain's CDR3 is CASSYLRNSGTSVGYTF. The CDR3 DNA reads as TGTGCCAGCAGCTATCTTCGGAATTCCGGGACATCAGTGGGCTACACCTTC.